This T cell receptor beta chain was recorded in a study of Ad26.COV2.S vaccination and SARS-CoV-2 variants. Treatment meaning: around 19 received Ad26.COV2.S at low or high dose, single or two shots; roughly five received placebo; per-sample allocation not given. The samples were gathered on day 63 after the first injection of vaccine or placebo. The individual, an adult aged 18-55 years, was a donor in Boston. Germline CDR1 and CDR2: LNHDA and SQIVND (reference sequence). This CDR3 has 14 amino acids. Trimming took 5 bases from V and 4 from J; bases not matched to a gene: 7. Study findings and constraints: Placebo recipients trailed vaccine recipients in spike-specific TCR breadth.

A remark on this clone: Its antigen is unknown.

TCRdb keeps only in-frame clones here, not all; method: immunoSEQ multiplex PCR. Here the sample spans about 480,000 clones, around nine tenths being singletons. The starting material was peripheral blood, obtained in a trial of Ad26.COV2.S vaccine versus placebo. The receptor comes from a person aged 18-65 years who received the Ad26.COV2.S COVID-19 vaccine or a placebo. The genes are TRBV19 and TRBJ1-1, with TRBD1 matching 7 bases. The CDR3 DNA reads TGTGCCAGTAGTGTAGGGACAGACGGCACTGAAGCTTTCTTT. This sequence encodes CASSVGTDGTEAFF. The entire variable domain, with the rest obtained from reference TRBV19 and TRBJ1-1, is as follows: DGGITQSPKYLFRKEGQNVTLSCEQNLNHDAMYWYRQDPGQGLRLIYYSQIVNDFQKGDIAEGYSVSREKKESFPLTVTSAQKNPTAFYLCASSVGTDGTEAFFGQGTRLTVV.